This T cell receptor beta chain is from a study of OX40 agonist ivuxolimab in advanced cancers. The wider study: The study gave patients intravenous ivuxolimab at 0.01 to 10 mg/kg every 2 weeks.

Here immunoSEQ multiplex PCR was the method, and the copy in TCRdb shows in-frame clones only, minus some. The sample carries about 60,000 clones, roughly nine tenths recorded once. The clonotype was recovered from an adult with an advanced solid tumor such as melanoma, head and neck, liver or kidney cancer. The material sequenced was CD4+ or CD8+ T cells sorted from blood, taken in a trial of the OX40 agonist ivuxolimab.

The CDR3 nucleotides read TGCAGCGTTCTACAACAGGGCGAAAGAGGCTACACCTTC. It translates to CSVLQQGERGYTF. The chain couples TRBV29-1 to TRBJ1-2, with a tentative D call TRBD1 (6 bases). Per the germline V gene, CDR1 is SQVTM and CDR2 is ANQGSEA. The CDR3 contains 13 residues. Trimming took 5 bases from V and 8 from J, leaving 18 bases between them.